Shown below are 27 T cell receptor beta chains from a single sample sequenced in a study of PD-1 blockade in classical Hodgkin lymphoma. All the patients suffered relapse after autologous stem cell transplantation, and brentuximab vedotin exposure differed. TCRdb keeps only in-frame clones here, not all; method: immunoSEQ multiplex PCR. The sample includes 70,000 or so clones, 71% seen only once; the top ten take 9% to 10%. This material consisted of peripheral blood mononuclear cells (PBMCs), taken before the second cycle of nivolumab. The receptors were sampled from a human donor with classical Hodgkin lymphoma.

This clone has more than one count but fewer than ten. The chain uses TRBV6-5 and TRBJ1-5; perhaps TRBD1 as D (5 bases). Trimming removed 5 bases from V and 3 bases from J, with 8 bases in between. CDR3 length: 13 residues. Germline V gene lookup returns CDR1 MNHEY and CDR2 SVGAGI. This chain's CDR3 is CASSGGNNQPQHF. DNA for the CDR3: TGTGCCAGCAGTGGGGGAAACAATCAGCCCCAGCATTTT.

The chain joins TRBV19 to TRBJ1-2, with D possibly being TRBD1 (6 bases). Germline values: CDR1 LNHDA, CDR2 SQIVND (reference sequence). The CDR3 has 13 residues. V was shortened by 5 bases and J by 7 bases, with 14 bases between the two germline ends. DNA for the CDR3: TGTGCCAGTAGTGTGGAGGGGGGAAGTGGCTACACCTTC. It specifies CASSVEGGSGYTF.

The V gene is TRBV28, the J gene TRBJ1-2; TRBD1 aligns across 7 bases. Germline-derived CDR1 and CDR2 are MDHEN and SYDVKM. The J segment lost 8 bases and the V segment lost 6 bases, leaving 12 bases of the junction unmatched. The CDR3 covers 14 residues. The CDR3 spells CASSPRQGLKGYTF. The CDR3 DNA reads as TGTGCCAGCAGCCCCCGACAGGGATTGAAGGGCTACACCTTC.

This clone appeared a single time. The chain couples TRBV5-1 to TRBJ2-5, with TRBD2 matching 9 bases. The CDR3 contains 17 residues. From germline, CDR1 is SGHRS and CDR2 YFSETQ. Trimming at V came to 0 bases and at J to 3 bases, leaving 9 bases not matched to a gene. The CDR3 DNA reads TGCGCCAGCAGCTTGGGGGGTACCGCTAGCGGGGAAGAGACCCAGTACTTC. It is translated as CASSLGGTASGEETQYF. The whole variable domain, filled in from reference TRBV5-1 and TRBJ2-5, reads KAGVTQTPRYLIKTRGQQVTLSCSPISGHRSVSWYQQTPGQGLQFLFEYFSETQRNKGNFPGRFSGRQFSNSRSEMNVSTLELGDSALYLCASSLGGTASGEETQYFGPGTRLLVL.

The rearrangement joins TRBV5-5 to TRBJ1-1; D gene uncertain. Deletions cut 0 bases from V and 4 bases from J, with 10 bases between. The germline gives CDR1 SGHKS, CDR2 YYEKEE (reference sequence). This CDR3 region has 14 residues. The CDR3 is CASSLGSLITEAFF. CDR3 bases: TGTGCCAGCAGCTTGGGCAGTCTCATCACTGAAGCTTTCTTT.

The gene calls are TRBV2 and TRBJ1-5; tentative D call: TRBD1 (5 bases). Germline values: CDR1 SNHLY, CDR2 FYNNEI. Deletions cut 2 bases from V and 3 bases from J, with 11 bases between. The CDR3 runs to 15 residues. The CDR3 DNA is TGTGCCAGCAGTGAACCGGGGACGGTCAATCAGCCCCAGCATTTT. This sequence encodes CASSEPGTVNQPQHF.

CDR3 DNA: TGTGCCAGCAGCAAAATCACAGGGGAATTCTCCTACGAGCAGTACTTC. Protein product: CASSKITGEFSYEQYF. The chain employs TRBV7-9 and TRBJ2-7; 7 bases line up with TRBD1. This CDR3 has 16 amino acids. The J segment lost 0 bases and the V segment lost 5 bases, leaving 10 bases of the junction unmatched. CDR1 is SEHNR and CDR2 is FQNEAQ in the germline V gene (reference sequence).

V is TRBV5-8 and J is TRBJ1-5; a weak D match, TRBD1 (5 bases). The CDR3 covers 16 residues. Germline CDR1 and CDR2: SGHTS and YDEGEE. V was trimmed by 0 bases and J by 4 bases, leaving 14 bases between them. CDR3 in DNA: TGTGCCAGCAGCTTGGCCTCGGGGGGATGGAATCAGCCCCAGCATTTT. Encoded protein: CASSLASGGWNQPQHF.

This sequence joins TRBV6-1 and TRBJ2-7, with TRBD2 matching 12 bases. The CDR3 has 17 residues. The junction had 7 bases not matched to a gene; V was cut back by 0 bases and J by 4 bases. Germline CDR1 reads MNHNS; CDR2 reads SASEGT. CDR3 amino acids: CASSEAPSGRAVYEQYF. DNA for the CDR3: TGTGCCAGCAGTGAAGCGCCTAGCGGGAGGGCCGTGTACGAGCAGTACTTC.

The chain links TRBV9 to TRBJ2-3; 10 nucleotides match TRBD2. CDR3 length equals 16 residues. Trimming at V came to 0 bases and at J to 0 bases, leaving 1 base not matched to a gene. Germline CDR1 SGDLS, CDR2 YYNGEE. The CDR3 nucleotides are TGTGCCAGCAGCGTAGAGACTAGCGGGAGCACAGATACGCAGTATTTT. Its translation is CASSVETSGSTDTQYF.

The rearrangement joins TRBV30 to TRBJ2-7; D not resolved. V dropped 3 bases and J dropped 3 bases, with 12 bases sitting between them. The CDR3 length is 13 residues. Per germline, CDR1 GTSNPN and CDR2 SVGIG (reference sequence). The CDR3 spells CAWSRGPFYEQYF. CDR3 coding DNA: TGTGCCTGGAGCCGCGGCCCATTCTACGAGCAGTACTTC.

This clone was counted only a few times. The CDR3 nucleotides are TGCGCCAGCAGCATGTGGGACCTTAGCTCTGGAAACACCATATATTTT. Translated, it gives CASSMWDLSSGNTIYF. The chain has TRBV5-1 and TRBJ1-3; possible D gene TRBD1, 5 bases. The V end was cut by 4 bases, the J end by 0 bases, with 14 bases between. This CDR3 spans 16 amino acids. CDR1 is SGHRS, CDR2 YFSETQ, per germline. The complete variable domain, with remaining parts taken from reference TRBV5-1 and TRBJ1-3, reads KAGVTQTPRYLIKTRGQQVTLSCSPISGHRSVSWYQQTPGQGLQFLFEYFSETQRNKGNFPGRFSGRQFSNSRSEMNVSTLELGDSALYLCASSMWDLSSGNTIYFGEGSWLTVV.

The rearrangement links TRBV19 to TRBJ1-5; D remains unclear. The CDR3 runs 14 residues. Germline CDR1 is LNHDA and CDR2 is SQIVND (reference sequence). The V end lost 2 bases, the J end lost 2 bases, and 7 bases lay between the germline ends. The CDR3 region is CASSIIRGNQPQHF. In DNA, the CDR3 is TGTGCCAGTAGTATAATTAGAGGCAATCAGCCCCAGCATTTT.

The CDR3, as DNA: TGTGCCAGCAGTTCCACAGGGGTAACTAATGAAAAACTGTTTTTT. Translating gives CASSSTGVTNEKLFF. V and J are TRBV6-5 and TRBJ1-4; TRBD1 aligns across 7 bases. The V gene's germline CDR1 is MNHEY and CDR2 SVGAGI. This CDR3 has 15 residues. Unmatched junction bases numbered 3, after V lost 4 bases and J lost 1 base.

This chain joins TRBV6-5 and TRBJ2-2; tentatively, D is TRBD2 (6 bases). Germline V CDR1 and CDR2: MNHEY, SVGAGI. V was cut by 2 bases and J by 6 bases, with 10 bases left in between. This CDR3 contains 14 residues. The CDR3 coding sequence is TGTGCCAGCAGTTACGGGTTAGCGGCCGGGGAGCTGTTTTTT. Its translation: CASSYGLAAGELFF.

The V and J genes are TRBV30 and TRBJ2-3, with 13 nucleotides matching TRBD2. Trimming took 0 bases from V and 5 from J; bases not matched to a gene: 2. Germline lookup yields CDR1 GTSNPN and CDR2 SVGIG (reference sequence). The CDR3 runs to 15 residues. CDR3 sequence: CAWSVGLAGQDTQYF. CDR3 bases: TGTGCCTGGAGTGTGGGACTAGCGGGGCAAGATACGCAGTATTTT.

The chain employs TRBV19 and TRBJ2-1; 16 positions match TRBD2. The trim removed 4 bases at V and 7 bases at J, leaving 10 bases unmatched. The CDR3 is 18 amino acids. CDR1 LNHDA and CDR2 SQIVND come from the germline V gene (reference sequence). This CDR3 reads CASSTQSGLAGGRNEQFF. CDR3 DNA sequence: TGTGCCAGTAGTACTCAATCGGGACTAGCGGGGGGGCGGAATGAGCAGTTCTTC.

A remark on this clone: A far bigger clonotype differs at one base, so this is likely a read error. This CDR3 is also generated by other DNA sequences in the sample. The chain has TRBV7-2 and TRBJ1-1; possibly TRBD1 for D (6 bases). The CDR3 spans 13 residues. Trimming removed 6 bases from V and 0 bases from J, with 8 bases in between. Germline assignment: CDR1 SGHTA and CDR2 FQGNSA. As DNA, the CDR3 is TGTGCCAGCAGTTGGACAGTGAACACTGAAGCTTTCTTT. The encoded protein is CASSWTVNTEAFF.

With regard to this clone: The sample has other DNA sequences that encode this CDR3 too. V and J are TRBV5-1 and TRBJ1-6, with D tentatively TRBD1 (6 bases). V was cut by 4 bases and J by 9 bases, with 11 bases left in between. Germline V lookup: CDR1 SGHRS, CDR2 YFSETQ. CDR3 length: 13 amino acids. Here the CDR3 reads CASSGQGTSPLHF. The DNA for the CDR3 is TGCGCCAGCAGCGGCCAGGGGACTTCACCCCTCCACTTT.

V usage is TRBV19 and J usage is TRBJ1-5, with D perhaps TRBD1 (5 bases). Looked up from germline, CDR1 is LNHDA and CDR2 is SQIVND (reference sequence). Trimming took off 2 bases at V and 1 base at J, with 6 bases between the two ends. This CDR3 is built from 14 residues. Written as DNA, the CDR3 is TGTGCCAGTAGTATAAGGGACAGCAATCAGCCCCAGCATTTT. Protein product: CASSIRDSNQPQHF.

This sequence joins TRBV2 and TRBJ1-1; TRBD1 might be the D (5 bases). The CDR3 has 13 residues. Deletions cut 6 bases from V and 4 bases from J, with 12 bases between. CDR1 is SNHLY and CDR2 is FYNNEI in the germline V gene. The CDR3 sequence is CASRGPYTTEAFF. CDR3 nucleotides: TGTGCCAGCAGGGGACCGTACACCACTGAAGCTTTCTTT.

The chain recombines TRBV19 with TRBJ1-5; maybe TRBD1 (5 bases). Germline V gene lookup returns CDR1 LNHDA and CDR2 SQIVND (reference sequence). This CDR3 is built from 15 residues. Trimming took off 5 bases at V and 4 bases at J, with 15 bases between the two ends. CDR3 sequence reads: CASSGTGGGNQPQHF. CDR3 in DNA: TGTGCCAGTAGTGGGACGGGCGGGGGTAATCAGCCCCAGCATTTT.

This chain connects TRBV7-2 to TRBJ2-3; 7 bases match TRBD2. Germline CDR1 and CDR2: SGHTA and FQGNSA. Germline trimming cut 2 bases from V and 7 bases from J; bases unmatched to any gene: 6. This CDR3 contains 14 residues. Written as DNA, the CDR3 is TGTGCCAGCAGCTTAACGGGGGGAGCACATACGCAGTATTTT. Protein sequence: CASSLTGGAHTQYF. The full variable domain, with the rest looked up from reference TRBV7-2 and TRBJ2-3, is GAGVSQSPSNKVTEKGKDVELRCDPISGHTALYWYRQSLGQGLEFLIYFQGNSAPDKSGLPSDRFSAERTGGSVSTLTIQRTQQEDSAVYLCASSLTGGAHTQYFGPGTRLTVL.

The J gene is TRBJ1-2, the V gene TRBV6-1, with 9 bases that match TRBD1. The CDR3 length is 14 residues. Germline loops: CDR1 MNHNS, CDR2 SASEGT. V shed 6 bases and J 3 bases; nucleotides not matched to a gene: 5. CDR3 sequence reads: CASRNRDRDYGYTF. The CDR3 DNA reads as TGTGCCAGCAGGAACCGGGACAGGGACTATGGCTACACCTTC.

This chain uses TRBV30 with TRBJ2-3; D assignment may be TRBD1 or TRBD2 (7 bases each). Trimming took 3 bases from V and 6 from J, leaving 16 bases between them. This CDR3 contains 14 residues. Germline V CDR1 and CDR2: GTSNPN, SVGIG (reference sequence). Here the CDR3 reads CAWSAGGDLDTQYF. As DNA, the CDR3 is TGTGCCTGGAGCGCAGGGGGGGACCTGGATACGCAGTATTTT. Using reference TRBV30 and TRBJ2-3 for the parts outside the CDR3, the full variable domain is SQTIHQWPATLVQPVGSPLSLECTVEGTSNPNLYWYRQAAGRGLQLLFYSVGIGQISSEVPQNLSASRPQDRQFILSSKKLLLSDSGFYLCAWSAGGDLDTQYFGPGTRLTVL.

There are a few counts of this clone. The chain carries TRBV6-5 and TRBJ2-3; D is possibly TRBD1 or TRBD2 (5 bases each). The V end was cut by 5 bases, the J end by 0 bases, with 12 bases between. The CDR3 has 15 residues. In germline, CDR1 is MNHEY, CDR2 SVGAGI. CDR3 region: CASSPPGTSTDTQYF. The DNA of the CDR3 is TGTGCCAGCAGTCCCCCCGGGACCAGCACAGATACGCAGTATTTT.

V is TRBV19 and J is TRBJ1-3; TRBD1 might be the D (5 bases). This CDR3 comprises 15 residues. The germline CDR1 and CDR2 sequences are LNHDA and SQIVND (reference sequence). V was trimmed by 5 bases and J by 0 bases, leaving 11 bases between them. The CDR3 sequence is CASSGDLSSGNTIYF. In DNA, the CDR3 is TGTGCCAGTAGTGGGGACTTAAGCTCTGGAAACACCATATATTTT.